What follows are 30 T cell receptor beta chains derived from one specimen sequenced in a study of T cell repertoires in cytomegalovirus infection. TCRdb reprocessed the reads via MiXCR and lists one record per CDR3 protein. The table has 290,000 or so distinct CDR3 sequences, about 25% seen once. The sequencing input was PBMCs. These receptors were obtained from a human donor in good health (CMV status not recorded). Some clones in this sample may be carry-over from other donors' samples.

The rearrangement joins TRBV2 to TRBJ1-6, with TRBD1 matching over 8 bases. The germline gives CDR1 SNHLY, CDR2 FYNNEI. The CDR3 runs to 14 residues. Trimming cost V 2 bases and J 8 bases; bases outside gene matches: 2. The CDR3 sequence: CASSEQGADSPLHF. CDR3 in DNA: TGTGCCAGCAGTGAACAGGGGGCGGATTCACCCCTCCACTTT.

V gene TRBV4-1 combines with J gene TRBJ1-1, with no clear D. The CDR3 is 15 amino acids. V dropped 0 bases and J dropped 0 bases, with 8 bases sitting between them. Germline CDR1 is MGHRA and CDR2 is YSYEKL. CDR3 residues: CASSQEAGLNTEAFF. CDR3 nucleotides: TGCGCCAGCAGCCAAGAGGCTGGGTTGAACACTGAAGCTTTCTTT.

The chain recombines TRBV20-1 with TRBJ1-3, with D uncertain. Trimming removed 3 bases from V and 0 bases from J, with 6 bases in between. The CDR3 length is 13 residues. Per the germline V gene, CDR1 is DFQATT and CDR2 is SNEGSKA (reference sequence). CDR3 nucleotides: TGCAGTGCTAGTAGAAACTCTGGAAACACCATATATTTT. This encodes CSASRNSGNTIYF.

The chain joins TRBV6-5 to TRBJ1-2; D may be TRBD1 (6 bases). The CDR3 totals 14 residues. CDR1 MNHEY and CDR2 SVGAGI come from the germline V gene. Trimming took off 6 bases at V and 2 bases at J, with 13 bases between the two ends. CDR3 protein: CASSDETGNYGYTF. CDR3 nucleotide sequence: TGTGCCAGCAGCGATGAAACAGGGAACTATGGCTACACCTTC.

The V gene is TRBV6-4, the J gene TRBJ2-1; 10 nucleotides line up with TRBD1. Germline loops: CDR1 MRHNA, CDR2 SNTAGT. This CDR3 spans 16 amino acids. V was clipped by 2 bases and J by 7 bases; unmatched bases: 8. CDR3 sequence (DNA): TGTGCCAGCAGTGACCTGGACAGGGGGAATCGGAATGAGCAGTTCTTC. Residues: CASSDLDRGNRNEQFF.

This clonotype was recorded many times. The rearrangement joins TRBV11-2 to TRBJ2-3, with no clear D. This CDR3 spans 13 amino acids. V lost 1 base and J lost 6, with 8 bases in between. CDR1 is SGHAT and CDR2 is FQNNGV in the germline V gene. This CDR3 is CASSLATVDTQYF. The CDR3 nucleotides read TGTGCCAGCAGCTTAGCAACGGTGGATACGCAGTATTTT.

This clonotype was counted at least ten times. The chain has TRBV29-1 and TRBJ1-1; D uncertain. The ends were cut back, 8 bases at V and 4 bases at J, with 11 bases in the middle. The CDR3 length is 11 residues. Germline values: CDR1 SQVTM, CDR2 ANQGSEA. CDR3 sequence reads: CSSGSGTEAFF. In nucleotides, the CDR3 is TGCAGCTCAGGTTCGGGCACTGAAGCTTTCTTT.

This chain joins TRBV5-5 and TRBJ2-1, with D uncertain. The V end was cut by 6 bases, the J end by 1 base, with 14 bases between. Germline V gene sequence: CDR1 SGHKS, CDR2 YYEKEE (reference sequence). The CDR3 is 15 amino acids. The CDR3 DNA follows: TGTGCCAGCACCCAGGCCGTGGGATCCTACAATGAGCAGTTCTTC. Amino acid sequence: CASTQAVGSYNEQFF.

This clonotype was picked up many times. The rearrangement uses TRBV7-8 and TRBJ2-2; 14 positions agree with TRBD2. The CDR3 totals 19 residues. Losses at the gene ends were 5 bases for V and 0 bases for J; bases not matched to a gene: 8. Germline CDR1 reads SGHVS; CDR2 reads FQNEAQ. The CDR3 protein is CASSKGLAGVRTNTGELFF. DNA for the CDR3: TGTGCCAGCAGCAAGGGACTAGCGGGAGTCCGTACGAACACCGGGGAGCTGTTTTTT.

This clonotype came up many times. This chain uses TRBV7-9 with TRBJ2-4; D gene unclear. Trimming left V 6 bases short and J 0 bases short, with 12 bases between. Germline CDR1 and CDR2: SEHNR and FQNEAQ (reference sequence). CDR3 length equals 15 residues. Written as DNA, the CDR3 is TGTGCCAGCAGTTCCTCTGGGTTAGCCAAAAACATTCAGTACTTC. Translation gives CASSSSGLAKNIQYF.

This clonotype has a count of ten or more. The V call is TRBV7-2, the J call TRBJ2-2; possible D gene TRBD2, 6 bases. The CDR3 spans 18 residues. Germline V gene data show CDR1 as SGHTA and CDR2 as FQGNSA. Trimming stripped 2 bases from V and 5 bases from J, with 21 bases between. The CDR3 spells CASSLPPPPGLDTGELFF. The CDR3 region has the DNA TGTGCCAGCAGCTTACCCCCCCCACCGGGACTCGATACCGGGGAGCTGTTTTTT.

This clonotype was seen more than once but under ten times. The genes are TRBV14 and TRBJ2-1, with a tentative D call TRBD1 (5 bases). The CDR3 totals 15 residues. The V and J ends lost 0 bases and 0 bases respectively, with 6 bases between them. Germline loops: CDR1 SGHDN, CDR2 FVKESK. CDR3 DNA sequence: TGTGCCAGCAGCCAAGAAGGGGACTCCTACAATGAGCAGTTCTTC. It specifies CASSQEGDSYNEQFF.

The chain recombines TRBV5-1 with TRBJ2-6; no firm D call. The germline V gene has CDR1 SGHRS and CDR2 YFSETQ. Trimming took off 7 bases at V and 1 base at J, with 6 bases between the two ends. The CDR3 contains 13 residues. CDR3 amino acids: CASQQSGANVLTF. The CDR3 DNA follows: TGCGCCAGCCAGCAGTCTGGGGCCAACGTCCTGACTTTC.

The chain has TRBV11-1 and TRBJ2-1, with a possible D match to TRBD1 (6 bases). Germline loops: CDR1 SGHAT, CDR2 FQDESV (reference sequence). The CDR3 has 15 residues. With 0 bases removed from V and 3 bases from J, the gap between germline ends came to 9 bases. CDR3: CASSLAGDNYNEQFF. In nucleotides, the CDR3 is TGTGCCAGCAGCTTAGCAGGGGACAACTACAATGAGCAGTTCTTC.

This chain connects TRBV24-1 to TRBJ2-5; 12 bases are a match to TRBD2. This CDR3 is built from 17 residues. The germline V gene has CDR1 KGHDR and CDR2 SFDVKD. V shed 4 bases and J 0 bases; nucleotides not matched to a gene: 5. CDR3 nucleotides: TGTGCCACCAGTGACCCTAGGACTAGCGGGAACCAAGAGACCCAGTACTTC. Protein: CATSDPRTSGNQETQYF.

V and J are TRBV4-3 and TRBJ1-4; D perhaps matches TRBD1 (5 bases). The V end was cut by 6 bases, the J end by 6 bases, with 17 bases between. In germline, CDR1 is LGHNA, CDR2 YSLEER. CDR3 length equals 15 residues. In DNA, the CDR3 is TGCGCCAGCAGTCGGGGGGGGGGGGGGGATGAAAAACTGTTTTTT. It specifies CASSRGGGGDEKLFF.

The chain recombines TRBV28 with TRBJ1-2, with unresolved D. Trimming took off 5 bases at V and 4 bases at J, with 11 bases between the two ends. Per the germline V gene, CDR1 is MDHEN and CDR2 is SYDVKM. CDR3 length equals 13 residues. CDR3 DNA: TGTGCCAGCAGTCCCGCGCTCCTCTATGGCTACACCTTC. Its translation is CASSPALLYGYTF.

The chain combines TRBV7-6 with TRBJ2-2; TRBD1 aligns across 12 bases. The germline CDR1 and CDR2 sequences are SGHVS and FNYEAQ. J gave up 15 bases and V 6 bases, and 5 bases lay outside the gene matches. There are 12 residues in the CDR3. CDR3 coding DNA: TGTGCCAGCAGAACCGGGACAGGGGGCTTGTTTTTT. Residues: CASRTGTGGLFF.

This clonotype was seen at least ten times. V gene TRBV20-1 combines with J gene TRBJ2-3; D is tentatively TRBD1 or TRBD2 (6 bases each). Germline V gene sequence: CDR1 DFQATT, CDR2 SNEGSKA (reference sequence). The CDR3 runs to 14 residues. Trimming took 4 bases from V and 1 from J, leaving 12 bases between them. The CDR3 sequence: CSATLGGRTDTQYF. In nucleotides, the CDR3 is TGCAGTGCTACTCTAGGGGGGCGCACAGATACGCAGTATTTT.

V gene TRBV30 combines with J gene TRBJ2-6; TRBD1 might be the D (5 bases). Germline CDR1 is GTSNPN and CDR2 is SVGIG (reference sequence). With 5 bases removed from V and 2 bases from J, the gap between germline ends came to 10 bases. CDR3 length equals 14 residues. The CDR3 bases are TGTGCCTGGGCTCCGACAGCTGGGGCCAACGTCCTGACTTTC. Its translation is CAWAPTAGANVLTF.

At least ten counts were recorded for this clonotype. The chain has TRBV6-2 or TRBV6-3 and TRBJ1-2; D remains ambiguous. Germline CDR1 is MNHEY and CDR2 is SVGEGT. This CDR3 has 13 amino acids. With 6 bases removed from V and 4 bases from J, the gap between germline ends came to 12 bases. The CDR3 nucleotides read TGTGCCAGCAGCCTCCCGGTCGGCTATGGCTACACCTTC. This encodes CASSLPVGYGYTF.

CDR3 bases: TGCGCCAGCATCCGGTCCCCAATGAACACTGAAGCTTTCTTT. Its protein product is CASIRSPMNTEAFF. This chain connects TRBV5-1 to TRBJ1-1; D is undetermined. The CDR3 extends over 14 amino acids. The germline gives CDR1 SGHRS, CDR2 YFSETQ. V was trimmed by 6 bases and J by 0 bases, leaving 12 bases between them. Drawing the rest from reference TRBV5-1 and TRBJ1-1, the complete variable domain is KAGVTQTPRYLIKTRGQQVTLSCSPISGHRSVSWYQQTPGQGLQFLFEYFSETQRNKGNFPGRFSGRQFSNSRSEMNVSTLELGDSALYLCASIRSPMNTEAFFGQGTRLTVV.

This clonotype was picked up a small number of times. V is TRBV6-2 or TRBV6-3 and J is TRBJ2-3; D assignment may be TRBD1 or TRBD2 (5 bases each). CDR1 and CDR2 from the germline V gene are MNHEY and SVGEGT. This CDR3 has 17 amino acids. Trimming took 4 bases from V and 2 from J, leaving 19 bases between them. CDR3 nucleotide sequence: TGTGCCAGCAGTTTTGAAGAACCGGGACGGCTCACAGATACGCAGTATTTT. Its translation: CASSFEEPGRLTDTQYF.

This clonotype was picked up a small number of times. This sequence joins TRBV20-1 and TRBJ2-5, with TRBD1 matching 9 bases. The CDR3 totals 15 residues. After removal of 5 bases from V and 0 bases from J, the junction contained 7 bases not matched to a gene. Germline CDR1 DFQATT, CDR2 SNEGSKA (reference sequence). The chain's CDR3 is CSAQQGAGYQETQYF. In DNA, the CDR3 is TGCAGTGCTCAACAGGGGGCCGGGTACCAAGAGACCCAGTACTTC.

The chain has TRBV12-3 or TRBV12-4 and TRBJ2-5; TRBD2 matches 8 bases. This CDR3 contains 15 residues. Trimming took 6 bases from V and 4 from J; bases not matched to a gene: 10. The CDR3 is CASRPGELAGETQYF. The CDR3 coding sequence is TGTGCCAGCAGGCCGGGGGAGCTAGCGGGAGAGACCCAGTACTTC.

The chain combines TRBV28 with TRBJ2-3; D is ambiguous. This CDR3 comprises 14 residues. Germline CDR1 MDHEN, CDR2 SYDVKM. Trimming took off 6 bases at V and 0 bases at J, with 10 bases between the two ends. CDR3 residues: CASRMQSSTDTQYF. The CDR3 coding sequence is TGTGCCAGCAGGATGCAATCTAGCACAGATACGCAGTATTTT.

This clonotype came up many times. The chain combines TRBV6-2 or TRBV6-3 with TRBJ2-2; a weak D match, TRBD2 (5 bases). CDR1 is MNHEY, CDR2 SVGEGT, per germline. This CDR3 region has 16 residues. Trimming stripped 4 bases from V and 4 bases from J, with 16 bases between. The CDR3 spells CASSSDVTGSTGELFF. CDR3 DNA sequence: TGTGCCAGCAGTTCCGACGTAACGGGAAGCACCGGGGAGCTGTTTTTT.

This chain uses TRBV28 with TRBJ1-5; unclear D gene. The germline V gene has CDR1 MDHEN and CDR2 SYDVKM. Trimming stripped 5 bases from V and 9 bases from J, with 11 bases between. The CDR3 extends over 12 amino acids. The CDR3 DNA follows: TGTGCCAGCAGTCAAAACCCCTCGCCCCAGCATTTT. Translation gives CASSQNPSPQHF.

Many counts were recorded for this clonotype. The chain employs TRBV7-6 and TRBJ1-5, with D perhaps matching TRBD1 (5 bases). Between the trimmed V and J ends, which lost 0 bases and 4 bases, there was a span of 13 bases. Germline V gene data show CDR1 as SGHVS and CDR2 as FNYEAQ. The CDR3 loop spans 16 amino acids. This CDR3 reads CASSLANGRTNQPQHF. The DNA for the CDR3 is TGTGCCAGCAGCTTAGCGAACGGGAGGACAAATCAGCCCCAGCATTTT.

This clonotype has only a few counts. The chain joins TRBV7-2 to TRBJ2-7, with D possibly called TRBD1 or TRBD2 (5 bases each). The V and J ends lost 6 bases and 1 base respectively, with 13 bases between them. Germline V gives CDR1 SGHTA, CDR2 FQGNSA. The CDR3 spans 14 residues. The CDR3 sequence is CASSKGPKSYEQYF. The CDR3 DNA reads TGTGCCAGCAGTAAGGGACCCAAGTCCTACGAGCAGTACTTC.